This paragraph reports one T cell receptor beta chain. What it binds is not known. The data were produced by immunoSEQ multiplex PCR, yet TCRdb's version contains in-frame clones alone and is incomplete. The sample includes fewer than 35,000 clones, about 84% of them seen just once. With 5 bases removed from V and 8 bases from J, the gap between germline ends came to 15 bases. The CDR3 length is 14 residues. Germline CDR1 is SEHNR and CDR2 is FQNEAQ (reference sequence). This specimen belongs to a study of T cells in narcolepsy. Study context: Healthy controls were enrolled alongside patients with narcolepsy type 1 or type 2.

Study-wide points: Blood of same and different patients, but not healthy controls, reportedly held recurring autoreactive clonotypes. Some memory CD4+ repertoires had no autoreactive clone sequences. HCRT-specific and TRIB2-specific autoreactive clonotypes appeared among same-patient CSF and blood CD4+ clonotypes.

The chain uses TRBV7-9 and TRBJ1-4, with D perhaps matching TRBD1 (6 bases). The sequenced sample consisted of CD45RA- memory CD4+ T cells from PBMCs. This receptor was obtained from a human donor with narcolepsy. The CDR3 nucleotides read TGTGCCAGCAGCAGTTTCAGGGGAGGGGAAAAACTGTTTTTT. Translated, it gives CASSSFRGGEKLFF.